This T cell receptor (beta chain) was sequenced for a study of cytomegalovirus exposure and HLA in healthy donors. The trim removed 1 base at V and 6 bases at J, leaving 8 bases unmatched. Per the germline V gene, CDR1 is SGDLS and CDR2 is YYNGEE. This CDR3 is built from 15 residues. The assay was immunoSEQ multiplex PCR, and TCRdb's table has in-frame clones only and misses some. Altogether about 280,000 clones are present, more than 75% being singletons, with the ten largest covering around 0.92%. The chain recombines TRBV9 with TRBJ2-3, with 7 bases aligning to TRBD2. This TCR was recovered from a woman aged 18-30 years in good health and CMV-seronegative. The sequenced sample was PBMCs. CDR3 DNA sequence: TGTGCCAGCAGCGTACAAGCGGGATCTGCCGATACGCAGTATTTT. Protein product: CASSVQAGSADTQYF.